The following is a T cell receptor beta chain sequence with its context. This sample is part of a study of blood T cell repertoires in COVID-19. For the study at large: Acute and convalescent COVID-19 specimens originated in the United States, Italy and Spain. In each case, the material was cDNA or gDNA derived from T cells, B-cell-depleted T cells, or PBMCs.

V was trimmed by 0 bases and J by 3 bases, leaving 12 bases between them. Germline assignment: CDR1 LNHNV and CDR2 YYDKDF (reference sequence). This CDR3 has 16 residues. Per the study methods: It was from reference gene primer amplification that nucleated cell counts were estimated. Assay used: immunoSEQ multiplex PCR; TCRdb lists only in-frame clones, some missing. V, J and clone size derive from that table, while D and trimming were established from the DNA sequence. This table has tens of thousands of clones, 88% appearing once. Sequenced sample: peripheral blood. The chain employs TRBV15 and TRBJ1-5, with a weak D call TRBD1 (6 bases). This TCR derives from a human donor in a cohort sampled during active COVID-19. The CDR3 DNA follows: TGTGCCACCAGCAGAGAGTACGGACAGTACAATCAGCCCCAGCATTTT. Its protein is CATSREYGQYNQPQHF.